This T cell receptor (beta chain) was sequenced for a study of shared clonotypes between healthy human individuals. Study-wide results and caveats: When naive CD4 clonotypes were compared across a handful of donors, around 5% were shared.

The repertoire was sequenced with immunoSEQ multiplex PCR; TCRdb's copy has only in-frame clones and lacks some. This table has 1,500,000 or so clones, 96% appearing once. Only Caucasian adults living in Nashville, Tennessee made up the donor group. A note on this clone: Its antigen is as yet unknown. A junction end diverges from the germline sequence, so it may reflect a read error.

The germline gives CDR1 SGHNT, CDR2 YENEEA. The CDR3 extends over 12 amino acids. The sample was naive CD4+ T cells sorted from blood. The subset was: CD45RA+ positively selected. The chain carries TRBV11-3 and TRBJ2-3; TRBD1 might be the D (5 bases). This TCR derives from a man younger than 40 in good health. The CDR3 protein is CASSLDSTAQYF. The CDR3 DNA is TGTGCCAGCAGTTTAGACAGTACAGCGCAGTATTTT. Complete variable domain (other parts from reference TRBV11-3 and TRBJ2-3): EAGVVQSPRYKIIEKKQPVAFWCNPISGHNTLYWYLQNLGQGPELLIRYENEEAVDDSQLPKDRFSAERLKGVDSTLKIQPAELGDSAVYLCASSLDSTAQYFGPGTRLTVL.